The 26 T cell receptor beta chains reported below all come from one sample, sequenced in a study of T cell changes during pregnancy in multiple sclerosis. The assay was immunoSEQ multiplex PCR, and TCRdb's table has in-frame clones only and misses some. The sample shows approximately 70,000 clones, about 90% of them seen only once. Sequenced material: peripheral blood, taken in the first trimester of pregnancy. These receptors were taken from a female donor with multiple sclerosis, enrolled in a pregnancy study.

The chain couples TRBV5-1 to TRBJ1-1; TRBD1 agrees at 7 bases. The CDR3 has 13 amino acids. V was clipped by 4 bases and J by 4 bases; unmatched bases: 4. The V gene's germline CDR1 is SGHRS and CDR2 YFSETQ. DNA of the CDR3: TGCGCCAGCAGCCGGGACAGAGCCACTGAAGCTTTCTTT. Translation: CASSRDRATEAFF.

CDR3 in DNA: TGTGCCAGCCGTGGTAGCTCCTACGAGCAGTACTTC. This sequence encodes CASRGSSYEQYF. This chain uses TRBV4-2 with TRBJ2-7; D uncertain. Per the germline V gene, CDR1 is LGHNA and CDR2 is YNFKEQ. V gave up 8 bases and J gave up 0 bases, with 8 bases separating them. The CDR3 sequence is 12 residues long.

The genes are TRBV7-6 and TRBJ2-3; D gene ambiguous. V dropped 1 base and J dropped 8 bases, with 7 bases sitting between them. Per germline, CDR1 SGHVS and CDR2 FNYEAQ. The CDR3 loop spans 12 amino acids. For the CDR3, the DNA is TGTGCCAGCAGCTTAGAGCTAGGTACGCAGTATTTT. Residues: CASSLELGTQYF.

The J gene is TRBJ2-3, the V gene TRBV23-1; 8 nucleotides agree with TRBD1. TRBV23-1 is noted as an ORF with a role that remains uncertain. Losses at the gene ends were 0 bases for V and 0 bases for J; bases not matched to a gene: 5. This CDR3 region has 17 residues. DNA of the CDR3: TGCGCCAGCAGTCAATCTACGGGACAGGTCAGCACAGATACGCAGTATTTT. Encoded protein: CASSQSTGQVSTDTQYF.

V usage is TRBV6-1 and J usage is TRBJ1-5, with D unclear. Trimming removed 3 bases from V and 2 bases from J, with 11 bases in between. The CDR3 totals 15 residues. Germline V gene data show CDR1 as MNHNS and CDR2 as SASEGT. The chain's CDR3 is CASSDRVDGNQPQHF. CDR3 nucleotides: TGTGCCAGCAGTGACCGGGTCGACGGCAATCAGCCCCAGCATTTT.

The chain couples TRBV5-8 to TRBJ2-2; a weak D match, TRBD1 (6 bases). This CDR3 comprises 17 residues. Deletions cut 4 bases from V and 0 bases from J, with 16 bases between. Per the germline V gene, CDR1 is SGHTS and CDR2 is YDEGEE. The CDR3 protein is CASSRTWGQSNTGELFF. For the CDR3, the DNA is TGTGCCAGCAGCCGTACTTGGGGGCAATCGAACACCGGGGAGCTGTTTTTT.

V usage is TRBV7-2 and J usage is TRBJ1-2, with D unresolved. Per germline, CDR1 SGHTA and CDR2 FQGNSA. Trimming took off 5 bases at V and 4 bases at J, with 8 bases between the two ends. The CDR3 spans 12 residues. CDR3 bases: TGTGCCAGCAGCGAAGGAGGCTATGGCTACACCTTC. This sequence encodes CASSEGGYGYTF.

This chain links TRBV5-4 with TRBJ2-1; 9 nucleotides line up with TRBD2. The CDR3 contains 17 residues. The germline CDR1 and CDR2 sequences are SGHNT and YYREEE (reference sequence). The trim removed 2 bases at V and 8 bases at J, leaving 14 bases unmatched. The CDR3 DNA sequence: TGTGCCAGCAGCTTCTACCAAGCGGGGGGCAGGGGTCATGAGCAGTTCTTC. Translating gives CASSFYQAGGRGHEQFF.

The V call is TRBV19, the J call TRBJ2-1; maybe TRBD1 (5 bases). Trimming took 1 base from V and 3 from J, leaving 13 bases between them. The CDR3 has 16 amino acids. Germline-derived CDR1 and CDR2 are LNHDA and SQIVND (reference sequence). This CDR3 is CASSIGWGRDYNEQFF. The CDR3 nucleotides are TGTGCCAGTAGTATAGGTTGGGGCAGGGACTACAATGAGCAGTTCTTC.

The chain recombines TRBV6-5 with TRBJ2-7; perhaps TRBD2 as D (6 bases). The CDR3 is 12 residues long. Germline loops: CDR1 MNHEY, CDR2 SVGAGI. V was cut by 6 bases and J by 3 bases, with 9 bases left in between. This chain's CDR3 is CASSPGSYEQYF. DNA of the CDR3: TGTGCCAGCAGCCCCGGGAGCTACGAGCAGTACTTC.

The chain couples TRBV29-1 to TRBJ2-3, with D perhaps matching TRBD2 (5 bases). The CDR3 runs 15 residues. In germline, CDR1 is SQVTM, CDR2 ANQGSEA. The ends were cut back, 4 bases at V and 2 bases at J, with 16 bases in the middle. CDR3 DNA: TGCAGCGTTGTTAAAGGAGGTGTATCCACAGATACGCAGTATTTT. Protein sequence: CSVVKGGVSTDTQYF.

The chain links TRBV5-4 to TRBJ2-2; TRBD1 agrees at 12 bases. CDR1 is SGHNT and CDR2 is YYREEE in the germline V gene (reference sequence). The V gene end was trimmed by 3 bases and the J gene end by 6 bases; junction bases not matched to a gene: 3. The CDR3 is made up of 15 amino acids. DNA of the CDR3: TGTGCCAGCAGCTCTGGGACAGGGGGCGCCGGGGAGCTGTTTTTT. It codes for CASSSGTGGAGELFF.

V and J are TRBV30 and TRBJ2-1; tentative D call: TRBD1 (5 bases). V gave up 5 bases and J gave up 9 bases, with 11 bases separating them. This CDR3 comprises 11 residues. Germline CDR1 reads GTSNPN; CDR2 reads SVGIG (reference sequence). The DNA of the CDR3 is TGTGCCTGGGGTCAGGGCTCTGAGCAGTTCTTC. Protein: CAWGQGSEQFF.

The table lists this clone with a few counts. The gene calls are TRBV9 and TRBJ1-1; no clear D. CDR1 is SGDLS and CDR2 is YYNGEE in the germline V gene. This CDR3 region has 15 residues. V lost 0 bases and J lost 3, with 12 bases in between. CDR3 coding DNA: TGTGCCAGCAGCGTAGATCCGGGGTTAGACACTGAAGCTTTCTTT. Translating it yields CASSVDPGLDTEAFF. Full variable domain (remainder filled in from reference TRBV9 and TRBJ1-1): DSGVTQTPKHLITATGQRVTLRCSPRSGDLSVYWYQQSLDQGLQFLIQYYNGEERAKGNILERFSAQQFPDLHSELNLSSLELGDSALYFCASSVDPGLDTEAFFGQGTRLTVV.

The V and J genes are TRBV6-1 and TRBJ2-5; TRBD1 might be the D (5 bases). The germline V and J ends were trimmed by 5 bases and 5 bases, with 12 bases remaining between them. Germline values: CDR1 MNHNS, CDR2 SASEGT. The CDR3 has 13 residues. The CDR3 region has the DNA TGTGCCAGCAGTTTGACAGACGTGGAGACCCAGTACTTC. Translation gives CASSLTDVETQYF.

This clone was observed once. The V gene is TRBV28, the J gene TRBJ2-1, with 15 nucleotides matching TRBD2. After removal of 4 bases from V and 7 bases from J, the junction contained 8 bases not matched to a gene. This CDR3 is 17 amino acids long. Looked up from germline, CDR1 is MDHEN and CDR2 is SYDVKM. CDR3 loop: CASSSPEGLAGGNEQFF. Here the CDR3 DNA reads TGTGCCAGCAGTTCTCCGGAGGGACTAGCGGGGGGAAATGAGCAGTTCTTC.

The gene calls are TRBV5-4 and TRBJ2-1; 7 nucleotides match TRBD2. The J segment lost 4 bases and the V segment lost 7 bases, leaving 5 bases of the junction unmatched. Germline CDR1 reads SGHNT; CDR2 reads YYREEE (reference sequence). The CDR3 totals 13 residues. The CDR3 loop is CASGASGYNEQFF. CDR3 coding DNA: TGTGCCAGCGGTGCTAGCGGATACAATGAGCAGTTCTTC.

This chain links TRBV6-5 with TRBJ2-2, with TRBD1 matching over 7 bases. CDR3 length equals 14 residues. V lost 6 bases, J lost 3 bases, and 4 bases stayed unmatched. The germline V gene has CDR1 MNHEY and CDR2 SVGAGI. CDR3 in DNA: TGTGCCAGCAGGTCCGGGACAGACACCGGGGAGCTGTTTTTT. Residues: CASRSGTDTGELFF.

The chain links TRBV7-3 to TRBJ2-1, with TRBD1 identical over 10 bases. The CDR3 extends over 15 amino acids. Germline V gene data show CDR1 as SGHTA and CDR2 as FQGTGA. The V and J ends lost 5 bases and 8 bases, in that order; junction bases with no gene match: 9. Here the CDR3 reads CASSLQTGGAYEQFF. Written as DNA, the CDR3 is TGTGCCAGCAGCCTCCAGACAGGGGGCGCGTATGAGCAGTTCTTC. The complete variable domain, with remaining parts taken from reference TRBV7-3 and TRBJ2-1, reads GAGVSQTPSNKVTEKGKYVELRCDPISGHTALYWYRQSLGQGPEFLIYFQGTGAADDSGLPNDRFFAVRPEGSVSTLKIQRTERGDSAVYLCASSLQTGGAYEQFFGPGTRLTVL.

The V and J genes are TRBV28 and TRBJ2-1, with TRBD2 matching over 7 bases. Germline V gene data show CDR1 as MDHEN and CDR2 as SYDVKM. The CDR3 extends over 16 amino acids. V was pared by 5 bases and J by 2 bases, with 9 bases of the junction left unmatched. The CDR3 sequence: CASSPPGGGTYNEQFF. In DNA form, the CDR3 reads TGTGCCAGCAGTCCCCCAGGCGGGGGAACCTACAATGAGCAGTTCTTC.

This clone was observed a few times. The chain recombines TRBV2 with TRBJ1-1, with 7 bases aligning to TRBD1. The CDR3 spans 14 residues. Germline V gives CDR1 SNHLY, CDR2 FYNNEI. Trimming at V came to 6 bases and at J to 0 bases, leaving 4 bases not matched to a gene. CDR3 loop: CASSADRVNTEAFF. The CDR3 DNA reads TGTGCCAGCAGCGCCGACAGGGTGAACACTGAAGCTTTCTTT.

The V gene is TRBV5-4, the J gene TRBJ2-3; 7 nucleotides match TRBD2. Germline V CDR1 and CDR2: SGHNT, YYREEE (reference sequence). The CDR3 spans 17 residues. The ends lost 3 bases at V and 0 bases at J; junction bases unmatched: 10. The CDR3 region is CASSSDGPAGSTDTQYF. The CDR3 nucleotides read TGTGCCAGCAGCTCCGATGGTCCAGCGGGGAGCACAGATACGCAGTATTTT.

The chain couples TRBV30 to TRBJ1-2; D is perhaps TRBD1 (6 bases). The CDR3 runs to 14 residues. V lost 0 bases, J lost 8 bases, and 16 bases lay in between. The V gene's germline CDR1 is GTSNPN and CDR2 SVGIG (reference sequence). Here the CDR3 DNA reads TGTGCCTGGAGTGTACACAGGGAGAGAATAGGCTACACCTTC. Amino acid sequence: CAWSVHRERIGYTF.

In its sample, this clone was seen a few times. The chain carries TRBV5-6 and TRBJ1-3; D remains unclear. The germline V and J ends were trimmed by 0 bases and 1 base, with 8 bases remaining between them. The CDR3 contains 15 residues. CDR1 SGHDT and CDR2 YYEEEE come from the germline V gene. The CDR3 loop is CASSLGVISGNTIYF. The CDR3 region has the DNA TGTGCCAGCAGCTTGGGAGTAATATCTGGAAACACCATATATTTT. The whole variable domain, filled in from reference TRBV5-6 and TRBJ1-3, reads DAGVTQSPTHLIKTRGQQVTLRCSPKSGHDTVSWYQQALGQGPQFIFQYYEEEERQRGNFPDRFSGHQFPNYSSELNVNALLLGDSALYLCASSLGVISGNTIYFGEGSWLTVV.

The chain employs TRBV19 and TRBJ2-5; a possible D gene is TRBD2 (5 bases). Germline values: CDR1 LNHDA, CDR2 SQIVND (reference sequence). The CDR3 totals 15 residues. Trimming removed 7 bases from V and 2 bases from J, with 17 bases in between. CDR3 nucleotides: TGTGCCAGTACCCCCCGGGGAGCGCAGCAAGAGACCCAGTACTTC. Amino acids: CASTPRGAQQETQYF.

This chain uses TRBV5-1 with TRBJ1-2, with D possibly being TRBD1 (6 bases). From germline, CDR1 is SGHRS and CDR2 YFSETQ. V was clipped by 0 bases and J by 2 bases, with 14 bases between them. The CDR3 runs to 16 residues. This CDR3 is CASSLARQQGNYGYTF. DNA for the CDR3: TGCGCCAGCAGCTTGGCGAGACAACAGGGCAACTATGGCTACACCTTC. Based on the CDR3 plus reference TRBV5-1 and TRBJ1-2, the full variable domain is KAGVTQTPRYLIKTRGQQVTLSCSPISGHRSVSWYQQTPGQGLQFLFEYFSETQRNKGNFPGRFSGRQFSNSRSEMNVSTLELGDSALYLCASSLARQQGNYGYTFGSGTRLTVV.